The 28 T cell receptor beta chains presented below share a single source sample, sequenced in a study of control samples from healthy donors and cancer patients. Libraries were prepared by immunoSEQ multiplex PCR; TCRdb keeps only in-frame clonotypes and omits some of them. This sample has tens of thousands of clones, with approximately 89% found just once. Material for sequencing was blood. These receptors were taken from a man in his fifties or sixties in good health.

The chain recombines TRBV12-3 or TRBV12-4 with TRBJ1-2; D gene ambiguous. V lost 10 bases to trimming and J lost 2 bases, with 14 bases between them. This CDR3 is built from 13 residues. Here the CDR3 reads CAIGEHQNYGYTF. CDR3 in DNA: TGTGCCATTGGAGAACACCAAAACTATGGCTACACCTTC.

This clone was recorded at least ten times. The rearrangement joins TRBV7-9 to TRBJ2-5, with a weak D call TRBD2 (7 bases). V lost 7 bases and J 4 bases, leaving 16 bases between the germline ends. This CDR3 contains 14 residues. CDR1 and CDR2 (germline): SEHNR, FQNEAQ (reference sequence). In DNA form, the CDR3 reads TGTGCCAGCACCGAGGGGGGGGGCATAGAGACCCAGTACTTC. This translates into CASTEGGGIETQYF. Based on the CDR3 plus reference TRBV7-9 and TRBJ2-5, the full variable domain is DTGVSQNPRHKITKRGQNVTFRCDPISEHNRLYWYRQTLGQGPEFLTYFQNEAQLEKSRLLSDRFSAERPKGSFSTLEIQRTEQGDSAMYLCASTEGGGIETQYFGPGTRLLVL.

DNA of the CDR3: TGCGCCAGCAGCTGGGGGACTAGAGAGTCGCAGTACTTC. It is translated as CASSWGTRESQYF. The chain couples TRBV5-1 to TRBJ2-7, with 8 bases lining up with TRBD2. Germline values: CDR1 SGHRS, CDR2 YFSETQ. The CDR3 covers 13 residues. The junction had 8 bases not matched to a gene; V was cut back by 3 bases and J by 9 bases.

The CDR3 coding sequence is TGTGCCAGTAGTATAGGTCGGGACAGGTACGAGCAGTACTTC. Protein product: CASSIGRDRYEQYF. V gene TRBV19 combines with J gene TRBJ2-7; 8 bases agree with TRBD1. The CDR3 consists of 14 residues. Looked up from germline, CDR1 is LNHDA and CDR2 is SQIVND (reference sequence). V shed 1 base, J shed 4 bases, and the junction held 3 bases outside the gene matches.

The chain couples TRBV4-1 to TRBJ1-6; possible D gene TRBD1, 6 bases. V was cut by 0 bases and J by 2 bases, with 14 bases left in between. The CDR3 sequence is 18 residues long. From germline, CDR1 is MGHRA and CDR2 YSYEKL. DNA of the CDR3: TGCGCCAGCAGCCAAGAGGGAGGGGGACTAACCTATAATTCACCCCTCCACTTT. This encodes CASSQEGGGLTYNSPLHF.

This chain links TRBV27 with TRBJ1-1; D perhaps matches TRBD1 (5 bases). The V end lost 4 bases, the J end lost 3 bases, and 12 bases lay between the germline ends. The CDR3 is made up of 14 amino acids. Germline-derived CDR1 and CDR2 are MNHEY and SMNVEV (reference sequence). The CDR3 DNA reads as TGTGCCAGCAGTTACAGGTCCGGGGACACTGAAGCTTTCTTT. Its protein product is CASSYRSGDTEAFF.

V usage is TRBV27 and J usage is TRBJ1-1; D is possibly TRBD1 (5 bases). CDR1 is MNHEY, CDR2 SMNVEV, per germline (reference sequence). This CDR3 is built from 14 residues. Trimming took off 3 bases at V and 1 base at J, with 9 bases between the two ends. The CDR3 coding sequence is TGTGCCAGCAGTTTCGTGGGGCCGAACACTGAAGCTTTCTTT. Encoded protein: CASSFVGPNTEAFF.

The chain is built from TRBV19 and TRBJ2-2; a possible D gene is TRBD1 (5 bases). Trimming cost V 5 bases and J 2 bases, with 12 bases left between them. CDR1 LNHDA and CDR2 SQIVND come from the germline V gene (reference sequence). The CDR3 spans 15 residues. CDR3 bases: TGTGCCAGTAGTTTCGGACGGACAAACACCGGGGAGCTGTTTTTT. Translating it yields CASSFGRTNTGELFF.

This clone was detected once. The V gene is TRBV18, the J gene TRBJ1-4; D not resolved. The CDR3 loop spans 15 amino acids. V was trimmed by 5 bases and J by 6 bases, leaving 16 bases between them. Germline CDR1 KGHSH, CDR2 LQKENI. The CDR3 region is CASSFYTSGDEKLFF. CDR3 sequence (DNA): TGTGCCAGCTCATTTTACACGTCTGGAGATGAAAAACTGTTTTTT.

V usage is TRBV5-1 and J usage is TRBJ1-1, with D possibly being TRBD1 (6 bases). The V end was cut by 4 bases, the J end by 2 bases, with 15 bases between. The CDR3 runs 15 residues. The germline V gene has CDR1 SGHRS and CDR2 YFSETQ. DNA for the CDR3: TGCGCCAGCAGCGGGCTAGAAGGGGGAAACACTGAAGCTTTCTTT. Protein: CASSGLEGGNTEAFF.

V usage is TRBV20-1 and J usage is TRBJ2-5; D remains ambiguous. The length of the CDR3 is 11 residues. The ends were cut back, 3 bases at V and 5 bases at J, with 7 bases in the middle. In germline, CDR1 is DFQATT, CDR2 SNEGSKA (reference sequence). The CDR3 region has the DNA TGCAGTGCTAGTTGGTGGGAGACCCAGTACTTC. Encoded protein: CSASWWETQYF.

Only a few counts were recorded for this clone. The rearrangement links TRBV7-9 to TRBJ2-7, with TRBD1 identical over 8 bases. The CDR3 extends over 15 amino acids. Germline V gene data show CDR1 as SEHNR and CDR2 as FQNEAQ (reference sequence). J lost 3 bases, V lost 4 bases, and 8 bases had no gene match. Here the CDR3 DNA reads TGTGCCAGCAGCTCAACTTATGACAGGGGCTACGAGCAGTACTTC. It translates to CASSSTYDRGYEQYF.

The rearrangement joins TRBV5-1 to TRBJ2-2; TRBD1 is a possible D gene (6 bases). Germline values: CDR1 SGHRS, CDR2 YFSETQ. The V end lost 4 bases, the J end lost 0 bases, and 10 bases lay between the germline ends. The CDR3 is 15 residues long. CDR3 DNA: TGCGCCAGCAGCCCAGGGACAACGAACACCGGGGAGCTGTTTTTT. Amino acids: CASSPGTTNTGELFF.

The V gene is TRBV18, the J gene TRBJ1-2, with D possibly matching TRBD1 (6 bases). CDR1 and CDR2 (germline): KGHSH, LQKENI. Between the trimmed V and J ends, which lost 1 base and 3 bases, there was a span of 6 bases. This CDR3 comprises 13 residues. This CDR3 is CASSPQGDYGYTF. The CDR3 nucleotides read TGTGCCAGCTCACCACAGGGGGACTATGGCTACACCTTC.

This chain joins TRBV10-2 and TRBJ1-5; D uncertain. The V gene lost 7 bases and the J gene lost 4 bases, with 14 bases spanning the gap. CDR3 length: 14 amino acids. Germline lookup yields CDR1 WSHSY and CDR2 SAAADI. The CDR3 protein is CASTEAVINQPQHF. CDR3 DNA sequence: TGCGCCAGCACGGAGGCAGTCATAAATCAGCCCCAGCATTTT.

A note on this clone: The junction departs from germline at one end; a sequencing error may be responsible. This chain's CDR3 is CASSEGYSSSGNTIYF. The CDR3 DNA sequence: TGTGCCAGCAGCGAAGGGTACAGCAGCTCTGGAAACACCATATATTTT. The rearrangement uses TRBV6-1 and TRBJ1-3; D unresolved. The germline gives CDR1 MNHNS, CDR2 SASEGT. The CDR3 loop spans 16 amino acids.

The chain joins TRBV27 to TRBJ2-1, with 8 nucleotides matching TRBD1. The CDR3 extends over 16 amino acids. Germline V CDR1 and CDR2: MNHEY, SMNVEV (reference sequence). Germline trimming cut 2 bases from V and 1 base from J; bases unmatched to any gene: 4. The CDR3 loop is CASSLMGTGSYNEQFF. CDR3 DNA: TGTGCCAGCAGTTTAATGGGGACAGGTTCCTACAATGAGCAGTTCTTC.

The CDR3 here is CASSLSSTGTGIAEAFF. CDR3 DNA sequence: TGCGCCAGCAGCTTGAGTTCGACCGGGACAGGGATTGCTGAAGCTTTCTTT. The V call is TRBV5-1, the J call TRBJ1-1, with 9 bases aligning to TRBD1. In germline, CDR1 is SGHRS, CDR2 YFSETQ. Trimming removed 1 base from V and 6 bases from J; junction bases left unmatched: 13. The CDR3 is 17 amino acids.

V and J are TRBV30 and TRBJ1-5, with D possibly TRBD1 on 5 matching bases. This CDR3 is built from 15 residues. Germline CDR1 GTSNPN, CDR2 SVGIG (reference sequence). Deletions cut 2 bases from V and 1 base from J, with 12 bases between. The CDR3 DNA reads as TGTGCCTGGAGTTCCCAGGGAGGAAGCAATCAGCCCCAGCATTTT. It specifies CAWSSQGGSNQPQHF.

The chain links TRBV27 to TRBJ1-1; the D gene is possibly TRBD1 (5 bases). This CDR3 is built from 13 residues. Germline V gene lookup returns CDR1 MNHEY and CDR2 SMNVEV (reference sequence). V dropped 5 bases and J dropped 5 bases, with 12 bases sitting between them. The chain's CDR3 is CASSIHRSTEAFF. The CDR3 region has the DNA TGTGCCAGCAGTATCCACAGGAGTACTGAAGCTTTCTTT.

This clone was seen just once. The chain has TRBV12-3 or TRBV12-4 and TRBJ1-2; possible D gene TRBD1, 6 bases. CDR3 length: 13 amino acids. The V and J ends lost 3 bases and 8 bases respectively, with 13 bases between them. CDR3 DNA sequence: TGTGCCAGCAGTTTGATACAGGGAGGCGGCTACACCTTC. Residues: CASSLIQGGGYTF.

V is TRBV20-1 and J is TRBJ2-5, with TRBD1 as a possible D gene (6 bases). The CDR3 has 11 amino acids. Looked up from germline, CDR1 is DFQATT and CDR2 is SNEGSKA (reference sequence). V was trimmed by 5 bases and J by 3 bases, leaving 7 bases between them. The CDR3 DNA is TGCAGTGCTGGGGGCGAAGAGACCCAGTACTTC. Protein product: CSAGGEETQYF.

The chain links TRBV6-5 to TRBJ1-2, with a weak D call TRBD1 (5 bases). Per germline, CDR1 MNHEY and CDR2 SVGAGI. The CDR3 covers 15 residues. The V end was cut by 7 bases, the J end by 0 bases, with 15 bases between. CDR3 sequence: CASISGTAPNYGYTF. CDR3 DNA: TGTGCCAGCATCTCTGGGACGGCTCCTAACTATGGCTACACCTTC.

The rearrangement links TRBV11-2 to TRBJ2-2, with TRBD1 identical over 7 bases. CDR1 SGHAT and CDR2 FQNNGV come from the germline V gene. The CDR3 extends over 17 amino acids. V lost 1 base and J lost 6; bases outside the gene matches: 11. The CDR3 protein is CASSLGQGSSAAGELFF. CDR3 coding DNA: TGTGCCAGCAGCTTAGGACAGGGATCGAGTGCCGCCGGGGAGCTGTTTTTT.

This clone was seen only once. This chain joins TRBV11-3 and TRBJ2-3, with unresolved D. CDR3 length equals 16 residues. Trimming took off 5 bases at V and 1 base at J, with 16 bases between the two ends. Germline V gene sequence: CDR1 SGHNT, CDR2 YENEEA. DNA for the CDR3: TGTGCCAGCAGCCCCTCTAGATTGCTCCGCACAGATACGCAGTATTTT. As protein: CASSPSRLLRTDTQYF.

The chain combines TRBV12-2 with TRBJ1-3; the D call of TRBD1 is as the table states it, not checked on the DNA. TRBV12-2 is a listed pseudogene. The CDR3 is made up of 16 amino acids. CDR3 loop: CASRLGAGIYGNTIYF. The CDR3 DNA is TGTGCAAGTCGCTTAGGGGCAGGGATCTACGGAAACACCATATATTTT.

This chain joins TRBV5-4 and TRBJ2-7; TRBD1 or TRBD2 may be the D gene (5 bases each). CDR1 and CDR2 from the germline V gene are SGHNT and YYREEE (reference sequence). Trimming shortened V by 5 bases and J by 0 bases, and 15 bases separated the two germline ends. The CDR3 is 15 amino acids. This CDR3 is CASSEWDLSSYEQYF. Here the CDR3 DNA reads TGTGCCAGCAGTGAGTGGGACCTCAGCTCCTACGAGCAGTACTTC.

V gene TRBV14 combines with J gene TRBJ2-6, with a possible D match to TRBD1 (6 bases). The CDR3 extends over 17 amino acids. V gave up 5 bases and J gave up 4 bases, with 18 bases separating them. The V gene's germline CDR1 is SGHDN and CDR2 FVKESK. The CDR3 region has the DNA TGTGCCAGCAGCGAGCAGACAGGCAACCTCGGGGCCAACGTCCTGACTTTC. It yields the protein CASSEQTGNLGANVLTF.